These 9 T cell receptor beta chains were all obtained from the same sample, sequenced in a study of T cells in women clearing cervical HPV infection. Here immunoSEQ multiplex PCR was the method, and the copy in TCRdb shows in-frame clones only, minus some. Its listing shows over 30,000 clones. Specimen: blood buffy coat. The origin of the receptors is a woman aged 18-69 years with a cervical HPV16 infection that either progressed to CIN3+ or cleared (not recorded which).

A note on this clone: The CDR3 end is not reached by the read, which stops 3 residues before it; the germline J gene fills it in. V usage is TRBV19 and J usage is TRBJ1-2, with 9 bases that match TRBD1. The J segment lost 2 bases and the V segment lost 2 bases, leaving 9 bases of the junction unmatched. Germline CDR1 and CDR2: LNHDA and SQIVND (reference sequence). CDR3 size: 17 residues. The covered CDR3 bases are TGTGCCAGTAGTATAATTCGGGGACAGGGCCTCAACTATGGC. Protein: CASSIIRGQGLNYG. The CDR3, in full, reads CASSIIRGQGLNYGYTF.

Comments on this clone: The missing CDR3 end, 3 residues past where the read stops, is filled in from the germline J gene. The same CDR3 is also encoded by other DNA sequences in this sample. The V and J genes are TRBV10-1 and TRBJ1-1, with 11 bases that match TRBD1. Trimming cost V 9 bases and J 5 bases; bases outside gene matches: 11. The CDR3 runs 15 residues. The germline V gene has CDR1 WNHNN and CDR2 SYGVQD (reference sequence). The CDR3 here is CARPGQGGGGTEAFF. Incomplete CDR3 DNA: TGCGCCAGACCGGGACAGGGGGGTGGGGGGACTGAA.

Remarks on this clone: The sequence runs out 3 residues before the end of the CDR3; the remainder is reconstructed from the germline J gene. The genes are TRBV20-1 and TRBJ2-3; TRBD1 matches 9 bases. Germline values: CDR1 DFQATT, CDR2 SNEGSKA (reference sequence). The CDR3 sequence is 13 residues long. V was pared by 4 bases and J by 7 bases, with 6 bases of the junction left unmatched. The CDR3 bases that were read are TGCAGTGCTACTCCGGACAGGGGAAATACG. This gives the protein CSATPDRGNT. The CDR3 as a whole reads CSATPDRGNTQYF.

Incomplete CDR3 DNA: TGCAGTGCTAGAGATCCTGGCGGGGGGGAATACAATGAG. Encoded protein: CSARDPGGGEYNE. The whole CDR3 is CSARDPGGGEYNEQFF. V gene TRBV20-1 combines with J gene TRBJ2-1, with 9 bases lining up with TRBD2. Sequencing ends 3 residues short of the CDR3 end; the germline J gene provides the rest. V lost 0 bases to trimming and J lost 4 bases; unmatched junction nucleotides: 7. From germline, CDR1 is DFQATT and CDR2 SNEGSKA (reference sequence). The CDR3 has 16 residues.

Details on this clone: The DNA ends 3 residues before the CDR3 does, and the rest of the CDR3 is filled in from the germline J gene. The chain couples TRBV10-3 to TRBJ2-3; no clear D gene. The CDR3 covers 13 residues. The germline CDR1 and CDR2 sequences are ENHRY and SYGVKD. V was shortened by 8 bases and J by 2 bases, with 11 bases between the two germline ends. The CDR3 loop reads CAIVEATTDTQYF. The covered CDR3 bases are TGTGCCATCGTTGAAGCCACCACAGATACG.

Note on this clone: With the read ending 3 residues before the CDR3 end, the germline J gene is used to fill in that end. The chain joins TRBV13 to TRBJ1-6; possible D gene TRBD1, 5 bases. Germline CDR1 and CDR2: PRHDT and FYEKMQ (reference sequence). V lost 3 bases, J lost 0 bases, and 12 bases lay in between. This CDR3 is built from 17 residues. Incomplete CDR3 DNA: TGTGCCAGCAGCTTTACACAGGTTGACTCCTATAATTCACCC. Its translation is CASSFTQVDSYNSP. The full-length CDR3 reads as CASSFTQVDSYNSPLHF.

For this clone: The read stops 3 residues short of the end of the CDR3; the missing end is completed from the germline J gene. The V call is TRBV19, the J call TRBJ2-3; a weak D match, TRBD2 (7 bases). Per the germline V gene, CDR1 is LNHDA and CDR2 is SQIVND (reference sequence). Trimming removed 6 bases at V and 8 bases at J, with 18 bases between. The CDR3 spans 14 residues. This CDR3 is CASSQRGAGSTQYF. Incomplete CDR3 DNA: TGTGCCAGTAGCCAACGGGGGGCGGGTAGTACG.

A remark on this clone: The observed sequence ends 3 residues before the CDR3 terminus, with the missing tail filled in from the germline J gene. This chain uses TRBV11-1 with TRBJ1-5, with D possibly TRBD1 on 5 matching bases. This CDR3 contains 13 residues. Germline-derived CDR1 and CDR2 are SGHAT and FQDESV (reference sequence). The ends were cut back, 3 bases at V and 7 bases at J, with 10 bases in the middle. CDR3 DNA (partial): TGTGCCAGCAGCTTGGGTGAGGGGCAGCCC. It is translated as CASSLGEGQP. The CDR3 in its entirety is CASSLGEGQPQHF.

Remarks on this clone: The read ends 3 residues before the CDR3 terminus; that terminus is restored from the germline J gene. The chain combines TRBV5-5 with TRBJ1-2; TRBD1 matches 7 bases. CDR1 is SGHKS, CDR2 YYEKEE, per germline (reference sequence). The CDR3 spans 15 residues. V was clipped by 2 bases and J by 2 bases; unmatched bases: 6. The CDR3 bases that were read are TGTGCCAGCAGCTTTACAGGGGATGTGAACTATGGC. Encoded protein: CASSFTGDVNYG. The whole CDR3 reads CASSFTGDVNYGYTF. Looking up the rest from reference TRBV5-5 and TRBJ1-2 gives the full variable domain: DAGVTQSPTHLIKTRGQQVTLRCSPISGHKSVSWYQQVLGQGPQFIFQYYEKEERGRGNFPDRFSARQFPNYSSELNVNALLLGDSALYLCASSFTGDVNYGYTFGSGTRLTVV.